These 27 T cell receptor beta chains were all obtained from the same sample, sequenced in a study of T cell responses to AZD1222 COVID-19 vaccine. The method was immunoSEQ multiplex PCR; TCRdb's version includes in-frame clones alone and lacks a portion of them. The data show about 110,000 clones, with about 85% seen just once and over 4% held by the top ten. The sequencing here drew on peripheral blood, taken on day 0 of AZD1222 vaccination. The receptors derive from an adult in good health.

The rearrangement joins TRBV12-3 or TRBV12-4 to TRBJ2-7; D call uncertain. This CDR3 spans 11 amino acids. With 6 bases removed from V and 7 bases from J, the gap between germline ends came to 10 bases. The CDR3 protein is CASSGRREQYF. CDR3 bases: TGTGCCAGCAGCGGCCGACGGGAGCAGTACTTC.

The chain employs TRBV6-4 and TRBJ1-1; D might be TRBD1 (5 bases). The germline gives CDR1 MRHNA, CDR2 SNTAGT. V was shortened by 5 bases and J by 5 bases, with 18 bases between the two germline ends. This CDR3 region has 15 residues. CDR3 in amino acids: CASSRGTGEGTEAFF. CDR3 coding DNA: TGTGCCAGCAGTCGAGGGACCGGCGAAGGGACTGAAGCTTTCTTT.

This rearrangement joins TRBV6-5 to TRBJ1-1, with D possibly TRBD1 on 5 matching bases. The germline V gene has CDR1 MNHEY and CDR2 SVGAGI. This CDR3 has 14 residues. Trimming took off 7 bases at V and 1 base at J, with 13 bases between the two ends. CDR3 region: CASTSGRGNTEAFF. The CDR3 DNA reads TGTGCCAGCACCTCGGGAAGGGGGAACACTGAAGCTTTCTTT.

The V and J genes are TRBV4-1 and TRBJ1-4, with D possibly being TRBD1 (6 bases). V was shortened by 1 base and J by 6 bases, with 18 bases between the two germline ends. From germline, CDR1 is MGHRA and CDR2 YSYEKL. This CDR3 contains 17 residues. DNA for the CDR3: TGCGCCAGCAGCCAAGGGGGGGCAGGTTTTGTTTATGAAAAACTGTTTTTT. This sequence encodes CASSQGGAGFVYEKLFF.

This clone was seen a handful of times. The chain is built from TRBV7-9 and TRBJ2-7; TRBD1 matches at 7 bases. Germline V gene sequence: CDR1 SEHNR, CDR2 FQNEAQ (reference sequence). The CDR3 contains 16 residues. V shed 2 bases, J shed 5 bases, and the junction held 12 bases outside the gene matches. In DNA, the CDR3 is TGTGCCAGCAGCTTACCCCCCTCAGGGGGTAATGACGAGCAGTACTTC. Translation: CASSLPPSGGNDEQYF.

V gene TRBV27 combines with J gene TRBJ1-5; D call uncertain. Trimming stripped 3 bases from V and 4 bases from J, with 10 bases between. This CDR3 is 14 amino acids long. The germline V gene encodes CDR1 MNHEY and CDR2 SMNVEV (reference sequence). The CDR3 DNA reads as TGTGCCAGCAGTTTGGGTGCTACTAATCAGCCCCAGCATTTT. Protein: CASSLGATNQPQHF.

In its sample, this clone was seen once. The V call is TRBV28, the J call TRBJ1-2; D call uncertain. The germline gives CDR1 MDHEN, CDR2 SYDVKM. This CDR3 is 13 amino acids long. V shed 3 bases and J shed 6 bases, with 11 bases lying between them. The CDR3 loop is CASSFVGSNGYTF. In DNA form, the CDR3 reads TGTGCCAGCAGTTTTGTGGGGAGTAATGGCTACACCTTC.

The V gene is TRBV15, the J gene TRBJ1-6, with 7 bases aligning to TRBD1. Germline V gene sequence: CDR1 LNHNV, CDR2 YYDKDF (reference sequence). After removal of 1 base from V and 11 bases from J, the junction contained 8 bases not matched to a gene. The length of the CDR3 is 15 residues. CDR3 in amino acids: CATSRGQGGIPPLHF. The CDR3 DNA is TGTGCCACCAGCAGAGGACAGGGAGGGATCCCACCCCTCCACTTT.

The chain employs TRBV7-2 and TRBJ2-1; D may match TRBD1 or TRBD2 (6 bases each). The CDR3 totals 15 residues. V was shortened by 2 bases and J by 6 bases, with 14 bases between the two germline ends. CDR1 is SGHTA and CDR2 is FQGNSA in the germline V gene. The CDR3 DNA sequence: TGTGCCAGCAGCTTAACGGGGGCTCGTGGCAATGAGCAGTTCTTC. Translation: CASSLTGARGNEQFF.

The chain combines TRBV10-2 with TRBJ2-7; D is ambiguous. The CDR3 is made up of 15 amino acids. Trimming shortened V by 6 bases and J by 0 bases, and 15 bases separated the two germline ends. CDR1 is WSHSY, CDR2 SAAADI, per germline. DNA for the CDR3: TGCGCCAGCAGGGAAGACCCCTGGGGCTCCTACGAGCAGTACTTC. It translates to CASREDPWGSYEQYF.

This rearrangement joins TRBV4-2 to TRBJ1-1, with TRBD1 as a possible D gene (5 bases). CDR3 length: 13 amino acids. Germline V gene sequence: CDR1 LGHNA, CDR2 YNFKEQ. The V and J ends lost 0 bases and 11 bases respectively, with 13 bases between them. CDR3 DNA: TGTGCCAGCAGCCAAGATGGGGTCAGGGTGGCTTTCTTT. This sequence encodes CASSQDGVRVAFF.

The rearrangement uses TRBV4-1 and TRBJ1-1, with TRBD1 identical over 7 bases. Germline-derived CDR1 and CDR2 are MGHRA and YSYEKL. The CDR3 has 16 amino acids. V shed 0 bases, J shed 10 bases, and the junction held 14 bases outside the gene matches. CDR3 DNA sequence: TGCGCCAGCAGCCAAGACATGGCCAGGGGGTGGGAAGGAGCTTTCTTT. It specifies CASSQDMARGWEGAFF.

This sequence joins TRBV4-1 and TRBJ2-7; D may match TRBD1 or TRBD2 (5 bases each). The germline gives CDR1 MGHRA, CDR2 YSYEKL. This CDR3 has 15 residues. Trimming cost V 0 bases and J 6 bases, with 15 bases left between them. The CDR3 DNA reads as TGCGCCAGCAGCCAAGATGGACAAGGGAGAGGCGAGCAGTACTTC. Protein sequence: CASSQDGQGRGEQYF.

The rearrangement links TRBV2 to TRBJ2-1; D gene unclear. Trimming took off 6 bases at V and 9 bases at J, with 6 bases between the two ends. The CDR3 is 10 residues long. CDR1 and CDR2 (germline): SNHLY, FYNNEI. CDR3 coding DNA: TGTGCCAGCAGGAACGGTGAGCAGTTCTTC. This encodes CASRNGEQFF. The variable domain in full, completed from reference TRBV2 and TRBJ2-1, reads EPEVTQTPSHQVTQMGQEVILRCVPISNHLYFYWYRQILGQKVEFLVSFYNNEISEKSEIFDDQFSVERPDGSNFTLKIRSTKLEDSAMYFCASRNGEQFFGPGTRLTVL.

This chain uses TRBV11-3 with TRBJ2-3; D is unclear. Germline V lookup: CDR1 SGHNT, CDR2 YENEEA. Trimming shortened V by 5 bases and J by 5 bases, and 17 bases separated the two germline ends. The CDR3 contains 15 residues. DNA of the CDR3: TGTGCCAGCAGCCCCCGAGGAAGGGTGGAAGATACGCAGTATTTT. It encodes CASSPRGRVEDTQYF.

This chain connects TRBV4-1 to TRBJ1-2; D remains unclear. CDR3 length: 16 amino acids. CDR1 MGHRA and CDR2 YSYEKL come from the germline V gene. Trimming stripped 1 base from V and 3 bases from J, with 15 bases between. CDR3 residues: CASSQVGRTRHYGYTF. CDR3 nucleotide sequence: TGCGCCAGCAGCCAAGTTGGCAGGACGAGGCACTATGGCTACACCTTC.

This chain connects TRBV28 to TRBJ2-1, with TRBD2 matching over 11 bases. V lost 4 bases, J lost 5 bases, and 7 bases stayed unmatched. This CDR3 has 16 amino acids. Germline values: CDR1 MDHEN, CDR2 SYDVKM. Written as DNA, the CDR3 is TGTGCCAGCAGTTCCATAGCGGGAGGGCCGAACAATGAGCAGTTCTTC. Translating gives CASSSIAGGPNNEQFF. Variable domain in full (rest from reference TRBV28 and TRBJ2-1): DVKVTQSSRYLVKRTGEKVFLECVQDMDHENMFWYRQDPGLGLRLIYFSYDVKMKEKGDIPEGYSVSREKKERFSLILESASTNQTSMYLCASSSIAGGPNNEQFFGPGTRLTVL.

V usage is TRBV20-1 and J usage is TRBJ2-1, with D unclear. Looked up from germline, CDR1 is DFQATT and CDR2 is SNEGSKA (reference sequence). V gave up 1 base and J gave up 16 bases, with 14 bases separating them. The CDR3 is made up of 11 amino acids. CDR3 DNA sequence: TGCAGTGCTAGAGTGAGTCCGTCGATATTCTTC. As protein: CSARVSPSIFF.

The V and J genes are TRBV12-5 and TRBJ2-2; the D is unclear. V shed 0 bases and J shed 5 bases, with 10 bases lying between them. Germline-derived CDR1 and CDR2 are LGHNT and FRNRAP. There are 15 residues in the CDR3. The CDR3 DNA sequence: TGTGCTAGTGGTTTGGTTGTTAGTGGGACCGGGGAGCTGTTTTTT. Translated, it gives CASGLVVSGTGELFF.

The chain uses TRBV2 and TRBJ1-6; D not resolved. CDR1 and CDR2 (germline): SNHLY, FYNNEI. The CDR3 consists of 12 residues. Between the trimmed V and J ends, which lost 11 bases and 9 bases, there was a span of 14 bases. Written as DNA, the CDR3 is TGTGCCGGAAATTCACAGATTTCACCCCTCCACTTT. Protein: CAGNSQISPLHF.

This clone was counted once. The V call is TRBV7-2, the J call TRBJ1-1; TRBD1 might be the D (5 bases). Germline CDR1 SGHTA, CDR2 FQGNSA. This CDR3 is built from 14 residues. Trimming pared 5 bases from V and 7 bases from J, leaving 17 bases between. CDR3 nucleotide sequence: TGTGCCAGCAGCATACAGGCGGGTAACCGTGAAGCTTTCTTT. Its protein product is CASSIQAGNREAFF. The full variable domain, rest sourced from reference TRBV7-2 and TRBJ1-1, is GAGVSQSPSNKVTEKGKDVELRCDPISGHTALYWYRQSLGQGLEFLIYFQGNSAPDKSGLPSDRFSAERTGGSVSTLTIQRTQQEDSAVYLCASSIQAGNREAFFGQGTRLTVV.

The V call is TRBV5-1, the J call TRBJ1-2; TRBD1 might be the D (6 bases). V gave up 0 bases and J gave up 4 bases, with 13 bases separating them. The CDR3 runs to 15 residues. In germline, CDR1 is SGHRS, CDR2 YFSETQ. Here the CDR3 reads CASSLDREARYGYTF. DNA of the CDR3: TGCGCCAGCAGCTTGGACAGGGAGGCGCGCTATGGCTACACCTTC. The full variable domain, completed using reference TRBV5-1 and TRBJ1-2, is KAGVTQTPRYLIKTRGQQVTLSCSPISGHRSVSWYQQTPGQGLQFLFEYFSETQRNKGNFPGRFSGRQFSNSRSEMNVSTLELGDSALYLCASSLDREARYGYTFGSGTRLTVV.

CDR3 coding DNA: TGCGCCAGCAGCGAGGTATCTTCCCAGAGTACTGAAGCTTTCTTT. Residues: CASSEVSSQSTEAFF. The V and J genes are TRBV4-3 and TRBJ1-1; D gene unclear. CDR3 length equals 15 residues. Trimming removed 5 bases at V and 5 bases at J, with 18 bases between. Germline loops: CDR1 LGHNA, CDR2 YSLEER.

The table lists this clone with a count of one. The chain is built from TRBV20-1 and TRBJ1-5, with D possibly matching TRBD1 (5 bases). The CDR3 contains 13 residues. The V end lost 3 bases, the J end lost 3 bases, and 9 bases lay between the germline ends. From germline, CDR1 is DFQATT and CDR2 SNEGSKA (reference sequence). The CDR3 DNA reads as TGCAGTGCTAGTGGAGGGGTCAATCAGCCCCAGCATTTT. This encodes CSASGGVNQPQHF.

This chain links TRBV7-6 with TRBJ2-1; TRBD2 matches at 7 bases. Trimming removed 4 bases from V and 4 bases from J; junction bases left unmatched: 7. CDR3 length equals 15 residues. CDR1 is SGHVS, CDR2 FNYEAQ, per germline. In DNA, the CDR3 is TGTGCCAGCAGCTCCCTAGCGGATCTTTACAATGAGCAGTTCTTC. Residues: CASSSLADLYNEQFF.

J is TRBJ1-5 and V is TRBV7-2, with unresolved D. Trimming pared 5 bases from V and 3 bases from J, leaving 17 bases between. Germline V gives CDR1 SGHTA, CDR2 FQGNSA. The CDR3 has 16 residues. CDR3 region: CASSPRYGEFNQPQHF. CDR3 DNA sequence: TGTGCCAGCAGCCCCCGCTATGGAGAATTCAATCAGCCCCAGCATTTT.

The chain couples TRBV3-1 (or the pseudogene TRBV3-2) to TRBJ1-2, with TRBD1 matching 7 bases. Looked up from germline, CDR1 is LGHDT and CDR2 is YNNKEL (reference sequence). The CDR3 consists of 14 residues. The trim removed 1 base at V and 6 bases at J, leaving 5 bases unmatched. The DNA of the CDR3 is TGTGCCAGCAGCCAAGGAGGGGGCACTAATGGCTACACCTTC. Protein: CASSQGGGTNGYTF.